This is a list of T cell receptor beta chains from one sample in a study of blood T cell repertoires in COVID-19. The data were produced by immunoSEQ multiplex PCR, yet TCRdb's version contains in-frame clones alone and is incomplete. This sample has 200,000 to 300,000 clones, with approximately 84% found just once. The material sequenced was peripheral blood. Receptors originate from a human donor in a cohort sampled during active COVID-19. CDR3s include the opening cysteine and the closing phenylalanine or tryptophan. A D gene is named only where the DNA matches it firmly. Clone size, where shown, is once, few, many, or a class for clones that have expanded.

j_call: TRBJ2-1; d_call: TRBD2; clone_size: NA; v_call: TRBV5-1; cdr3_nt: TGCGCCAGCAGCTTGGGAGTTTTGGGACTAGCGGGAGACTCTAGCGATGAGCAGTTCTTC; cdr3_aa: CASSLGVLGLAGDSSDEQFF
j_call: TRBJ1-2; d_call: TRBD1; clone_size: NA; v_call: TRBV5-8; cdr3_nt: TGTGCCAGCAGCTTGGCGATGATATCCGGGACAGAGTATGGCTACACCTTC; cdr3_aa: CASSLAMISGTEYGYTF
j_call: TRBJ2-2; d_call: TRBD2; clone_size: NA; v_call: TRBV4-3; cdr3_nt: TGCGCCAGCAGCCAAGCGGGGGGTGGGACCGGGGAGCTGTTTTTT; cdr3_aa: CASSQAGGGTGELFF
j_call: TRBJ1-5; d_call: NA; clone_size: once; v_call: TRBV28; cdr3_nt: TGTGCCAGCAGTTTACGGGAGTTTTCGGGTCAGCCCCAGCATTTT; cdr3_aa: CASSLREFSGQPQHF
j_call: TRBJ2-3; d_call: TRBD2; clone_size: NA; v_call: TRBV9; cdr3_nt: TGTGCCAGCAGCCTTAGCGGGAGTTACACAGATACGCAGTATTTT; cdr3_aa: CASSLSGSYTDTQYF
j_call: TRBJ2-7; d_call: TRBD2; clone_size: NA; v_call: TRBV7-9; cdr3_nt: TGTGCCAGCAGCTTAGGAGGACTAGCGGATGCGTACGAGCAGTACTTC; cdr3_aa: CASSLGGLADAYEQYF
j_call: TRBJ1-2; d_call: NA; clone_size: NA; v_call: TRBV9; cdr3_nt: TGTGCCAGCAGCGCCGACGGGGGGCACGGTGGCTACACCTTC; cdr3_aa: CASSADGGHGGYTF
j_call: TRBJ1-6; d_call: NA; clone_size: NA; v_call: TRBV21-1; cdr3_nt: TGTGCCAGCAAGATGGACAGGGGAAGGTCACCCCTCCACTTT; cdr3_aa: CASKMDRGRSPLHF
j_call: TRBJ2-1; d_call: TRBD2; clone_size: NA; v_call: TRBV5-8; cdr3_nt: TGTGCCAGCAGCTCAGTAGCGGGGGGGGCCTACAATGAGCAGTTCTTC; cdr3_aa: CASSSVAGGAYNEQFF
j_call: TRBJ2-1; d_call: TRBD2; clone_size: NA; v_call: TRBV7-2; cdr3_nt: TGTGCCAGCAGCGTGACTAGCGGGGGGGCGGGTAATGAGCAGTTCTTC; cdr3_aa: CASSVTSGGAGNEQFF
j_call: TRBJ2-7; d_call: NA; clone_size: NA; v_call: TRBV5-4; cdr3_nt: TGTGCCAGCAGCGCAAGACAGAAGGGATACGAGCAGTACTTC; cdr3_aa: CASSARQKGYEQYF
j_call: TRBJ1-2; d_call: TRBD1; clone_size: NA; v_call: TRBV7-9; cdr3_nt: TGTGCCAGCAGCAAGACAGGGACCCGCGATCTAAACTATGGCTACACCTTC; cdr3_aa: CASSKTGTRDLNYGYTF
j_call: TRBJ2-2; d_call: NA; clone_size: few; v_call: TRBV11-3; cdr3_nt: TGTGCCAGCAGCCCCAGATCGGGGAGAGACACCGGGGAGCTGTTTTTT; cdr3_aa: CASSPRSGRDTGELFF
j_call: TRBJ2-3; d_call: NA; clone_size: NA; v_call: TRBV5-1; cdr3_nt: TGCGCCAGCAGCTTTGGTGCGGTTACAGATACGCAGTATTTT; cdr3_aa: CASSFGAVTDTQYF
j_call: TRBJ2-6; d_call: NA; clone_size: NA; v_call: TRBV7-2; cdr3_nt: TGTGCCAGCAGCTTAGCGTCGGGAACTGGGGCCAACGTCCTGACTTTC; cdr3_aa: CASSLASGTGANVLTF
j_call: TRBJ1-2; d_call: NA; clone_size: few; v_call: TRBV7-2; cdr3_nt: TGTGCCAGCAGCTTAGGGGGAGCTTTTAACTATGGCTACACCTTC; cdr3_aa: CASSLGGAFNYGYTF
j_call: TRBJ2-2; d_call: TRBD2; clone_size: NA; v_call: TRBV10-3; cdr3_nt: TGTGCCATCGGGACTAGCGGAGGCACCGGGGAGCTGTTTTTT; cdr3_aa: CAIGTSGGTGELFF
j_call: TRBJ1-4; d_call: NA; clone_size: few; v_call: TRBV28; cdr3_nt: TGTGCCAGCAGCCAAACCCCGCCCAGGGGCCGTAATGAAAAACTGTTTTTT; cdr3_aa: CASSQTPPRGRNEKLFF
j_call: TRBJ2-3; d_call: NA; clone_size: NA; v_call: TRBV11-2; cdr3_nt: TGTGCCAGCAGAAAAGGGGGAGCGCAGTATTTT; cdr3_aa: CASRKGGAQYF
j_call: TRBJ2-3; d_call: TRBD2; clone_size: NA; v_call: TRBV4-2; cdr3_nt: TGTGCCAGCAGCCGTCGTAGCGGGGGGGACGCCGGCACAGATACGCAGTATTTT; cdr3_aa: CASSRRSGGDAGTDTQYF
j_call: TRBJ2-7; d_call: TRBD2; clone_size: NA; v_call: TRBV3-1/TRBV3-2; cdr3_nt: TGTGCCAGCAGCCTAAGCTCCCGGGGGGTCGAGCAGTACTTC; cdr3_aa: CASSLSSRGVEQYF
j_call: TRBJ2-6; d_call: NA; clone_size: NA; v_call: TRBV18; cdr3_nt: TGTGCCAGCTCACACTCGAGGGCTGGGGCCAACGTCCTGACTTTC; cdr3_aa: CASSHSRAGANVLTF
j_call: TRBJ1-2; d_call: NA; clone_size: NA; v_call: TRBV9; cdr3_nt: TGTGCCAGCAGCGTAGACAGGGCCAACTATGGCTACACCTTC; cdr3_aa: CASSVDRANYGYTF
j_call: TRBJ1-1; d_call: NA; clone_size: once; v_call: TRBV21-1; cdr3_nt: TGTGCCAGCAGCAAAGCCCGGACTGAAGCTTTCTTT; cdr3_aa: CASSKARTEAFF
j_call: TRBJ2-7; d_call: NA; clone_size: NA; v_call: TRBV28; cdr3_nt: TGTGCCAGCAGTGGGGGCTCCTTTTACTACGAGCAGTACTTC; cdr3_aa: CASSGGSFYYEQYF
j_call: TRBJ2-4; d_call: TRBD1; clone_size: NA; v_call: TRBV6-5; cdr3_nt: TGTGCCAGCCGAGGGGCCGGGACAGGGAAGAACATTCAGTACTTC; cdr3_aa: CASRGAGTGKNIQYF
j_call: TRBJ2-3; d_call: TRBD2; clone_size: NA; v_call: TRBV6-2/TRBV6-3; cdr3_nt: TGTGCCAGCAGCCGAGCGGGGGCCCGCACAGATACGCAGTATTTT; cdr3_aa: CASSRAGARTDTQYF
j_call: TRBJ2-5; d_call: TRBD1; clone_size: few; v_call: TRBV5-1; cdr3_nt: TGCGCCAGCAGCTTGGATGACAGGGGACCAAAGGGACGAGAGACCCAGTACTTC; cdr3_aa: CASSLDDRGPKGRETQYF
j_call: TRBJ1-5; d_call: NA; clone_size: NA; v_call: TRBV7-8; cdr3_nt: TGTGCCAGCAGCCTGACCAGGGTAAAGGACAATCAGCCCCAGCATTTT; cdr3_aa: CASSLTRVKDNQPQHF
j_call: TRBJ1-4; d_call: NA; clone_size: NA; v_call: TRBV4-2; cdr3_nt: TGTGCCAGCAGCCCAGGGTCAACTAATGAAAAACTGTTTTTT; cdr3_aa: CASSPGSTNEKLFF
j_call: TRBJ2-3; d_call: TRBD1; clone_size: NA; v_call: TRBV5-1; cdr3_nt: TGCGCCAGCAGCTTGGAGGATTTGGGACAGGGGGCAGATACGCAGTATTTT; cdr3_aa: CASSLEDLGQGADTQYF
j_call: TRBJ2-7; d_call: TRBD1; clone_size: once; v_call: TRBV27; cdr3_nt: TGTGCCAGCAGTTTAGGACAGGGCATTTTTGACGAGCAGTACTTC; cdr3_aa: CASSLGQGIFDEQYF
j_call: TRBJ2-7; d_call: NA; clone_size: NA; v_call: TRBV9; cdr3_nt: TGTGCCAGCAGCGTAGACAGCTCCTACGAGCAGTACTTC; cdr3_aa: CASSVDSSYEQYF
j_call: TRBJ1-6; d_call: NA; clone_size: few; v_call: TRBV27; cdr3_nt: TGTGCCAGCAGAACGACATATTCCTATAATTCACCCCTCCACTTT; cdr3_aa: CASRTTYSYNSPLHF
j_call: TRBJ2-1; d_call: NA; clone_size: NA; v_call: TRBV5-1; cdr3_nt: TGCGCCAGCAGCTCAAACTCCTACAATGAGCAGTTCTTC; cdr3_aa: CASSSNSYNEQFF
j_call: TRBJ1-1; d_call: NA; clone_size: NA; v_call: TRBV7-9; cdr3_nt: TGTGCCAGCAGCTTCAATTTGAGGGGGATCGGTACTAACACTGAAGCTTTCTTT; cdr3_aa: CASSFNLRGIGTNTEAFF
j_call: TRBJ1-4; d_call: NA; clone_size: NA; v_call: TRBV7-9; cdr3_nt: TGTGCCAGCAGCTCAGGGCCAAGCCATGAAAAACTGTTTTTT; cdr3_aa: CASSSGPSHEKLFF
j_call: TRBJ2-1; d_call: TRBD2; clone_size: NA; v_call: TRBV19; cdr3_nt: TGTGCCAGTAGTCTACTAGCGGGAGGCTTCAATGAGCAGTTCTTC; cdr3_aa: CASSLLAGGFNEQFF
j_call: TRBJ1-1; d_call: NA; clone_size: NA; v_call: TRBV10-2; cdr3_nt: TGCGCCAGCAGTGAATTCGATACCCTCTCGGGAAACACTGAAGCTTTCTTT; cdr3_aa: CASSEFDTLSGNTEAFF
j_call: TRBJ2-2; d_call: NA; clone_size: NA; v_call: TRBV3-1/TRBV3-2; cdr3_nt: TGTGCCAGCAGCCAAGTTTTAGGGGCCTCCGGGGAGCTGTTTTTT; cdr3_aa: CASSQVLGASGELFF
j_call: TRBJ2-1; d_call: NA; clone_size: NA; v_call: TRBV5-1; cdr3_nt: TGCGCCAGCAGCTTACTTCTAAGCGGTGAGCAGTTCTTC; cdr3_aa: CASSLLLSGEQFF
j_call: TRBJ2-5; d_call: TRBD2; clone_size: NA; v_call: TRBV14; cdr3_nt: TGTGCCAGCAGCCGACGGGAGGACCTACGTGGGACCCAGTACTTC; cdr3_aa: CASSRREDLRGTQYF
j_call: TRBJ2-1; d_call: NA; clone_size: few; v_call: TRBV10-3; cdr3_nt: TGTGCCATCAGTGCCCTCATTGACTCGAGCTCCTACAATGAGCAGTTCTTC; cdr3_aa: CAISALIDSSSYNEQFF
j_call: TRBJ1-2; d_call: NA; clone_size: NA; v_call: TRBV14; cdr3_nt: TGTGCCAGCAGCCAAGAAAGCCAGGGCTATGGCTACACCTTC; cdr3_aa: CASSQESQGYGYTF
j_call: TRBJ2-1; d_call: NA; clone_size: NA; v_call: TRBV2; cdr3_nt: TGTGCCAGCAGGAGCACCCGCTCCTACAATGAGCAGTTCTTC; cdr3_aa: CASRSTRSYNEQFF
j_call: TRBJ2-5; d_call: NA; clone_size: few; v_call: TRBV7-6; cdr3_nt: TGTGCCAGCAGCTTAGGGGGGCCTCAAGAGACCCAGTACTTC; cdr3_aa: CASSLGGPQETQYF
j_call: TRBJ2-3; d_call: TRBD2; clone_size: few; v_call: TRBV12-5; cdr3_nt: TGTGCTAGTGGTTTGGAGGCGGGGGGGGTCCGAGATACGCAGTATTTT; cdr3_aa: CASGLEAGGVRDTQYF